This TCR beta chain was retrieved from a study of T-cell memory formation after mild COVID-19. From germline, CDR1 is MNHNY and CDR2 SVGAGI (reference sequence). This CDR3 spans 15 amino acids. Trimming shortened V by 0 bases and J by 8 bases, and 14 bases separated the two germline ends. One entry per CDR3 protein, called by TCRdb with MiXCR from the 5' RACE reads. Seen here are under 150,000 distinct CDR3 sequences, about 20% observed once, and the top ten hold roughly 40%. The chain carries TRBV6-6 and TRBJ2-1, with D tentatively TRBD1 (5 bases). Specimen: PBMCs or a T cell subset sorted from them (not recorded which). This receptor was identified in a man younger than 30 who had mild COVID-19 (a few samples of this study predate the infection). Cell type and time point are not known. CDR3 sequence reads: CASSYSGLEGDEQFF. The CDR3 DNA reads as TGTGCCAGCAGTTACTCCGGCCTAGAAGGGGATGAGCAGTTCTTC.